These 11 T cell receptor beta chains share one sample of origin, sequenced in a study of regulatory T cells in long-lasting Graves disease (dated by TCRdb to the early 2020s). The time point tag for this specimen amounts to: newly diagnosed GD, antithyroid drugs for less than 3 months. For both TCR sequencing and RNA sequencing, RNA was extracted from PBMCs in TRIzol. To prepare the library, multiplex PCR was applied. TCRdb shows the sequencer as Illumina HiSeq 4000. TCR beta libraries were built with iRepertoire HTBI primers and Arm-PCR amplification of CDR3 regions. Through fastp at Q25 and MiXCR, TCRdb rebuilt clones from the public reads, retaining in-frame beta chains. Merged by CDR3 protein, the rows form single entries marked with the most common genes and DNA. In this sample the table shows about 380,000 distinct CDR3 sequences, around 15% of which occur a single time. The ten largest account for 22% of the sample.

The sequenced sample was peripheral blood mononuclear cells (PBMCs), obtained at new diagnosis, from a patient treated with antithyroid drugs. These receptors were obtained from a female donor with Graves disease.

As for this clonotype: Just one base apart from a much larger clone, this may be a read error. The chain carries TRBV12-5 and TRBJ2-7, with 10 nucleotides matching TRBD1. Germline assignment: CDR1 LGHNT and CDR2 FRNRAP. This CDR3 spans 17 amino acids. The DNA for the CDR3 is TGTGCTAGTGGTTTCGGAACCGGATTGGACAGGGGGAGCGAGCGGTACTTC. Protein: CASGFGTGLDRGSERYF. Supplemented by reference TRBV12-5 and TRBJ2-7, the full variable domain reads DARVTQTPRHKVTEMGQEVTMRCQPILGHNTVFWYRQTMMQGLELLAYFRNRAPLDDSGMPKDRFSAEMPDATLATLKIQPSEPRDSAVYFCASGFGTGLDRGSERYFGPGTRLTVT.

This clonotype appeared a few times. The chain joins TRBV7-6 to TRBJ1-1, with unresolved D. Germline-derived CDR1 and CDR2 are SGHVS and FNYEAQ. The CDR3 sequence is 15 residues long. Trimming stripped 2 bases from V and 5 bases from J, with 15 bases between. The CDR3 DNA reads TGTGCCAGCAGCTTATACGTGGATTTGAGGACTGAAGCTTTCTTT. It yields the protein CASSLYVDLRTEAFF.

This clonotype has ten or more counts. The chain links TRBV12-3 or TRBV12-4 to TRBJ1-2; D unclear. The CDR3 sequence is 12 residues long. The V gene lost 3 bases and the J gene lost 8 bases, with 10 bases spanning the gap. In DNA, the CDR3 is TGTGCCAGCAGTTTGGGGAAAGGGGGCTACACCTTC. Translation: CASSLGKGGYTF.

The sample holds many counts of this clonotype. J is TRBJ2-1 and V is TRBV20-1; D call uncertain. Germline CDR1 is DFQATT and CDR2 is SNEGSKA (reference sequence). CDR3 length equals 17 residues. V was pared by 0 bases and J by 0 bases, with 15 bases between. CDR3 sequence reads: CSARDPQLGSSYNEQFF. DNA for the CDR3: TGCAGTGCTAGAGATCCACAACTGGGAAGCTCCTACAATGAGCAGTTCTTC.

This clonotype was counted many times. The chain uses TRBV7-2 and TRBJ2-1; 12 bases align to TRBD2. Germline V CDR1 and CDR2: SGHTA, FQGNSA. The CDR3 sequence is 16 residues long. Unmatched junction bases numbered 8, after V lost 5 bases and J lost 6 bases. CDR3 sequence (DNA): TGTGCCAGCAGCGCTGGACTAGCGGGAACGGCCAATGAGCAGTTCTTC. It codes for CASSAGLAGTANEQFF.

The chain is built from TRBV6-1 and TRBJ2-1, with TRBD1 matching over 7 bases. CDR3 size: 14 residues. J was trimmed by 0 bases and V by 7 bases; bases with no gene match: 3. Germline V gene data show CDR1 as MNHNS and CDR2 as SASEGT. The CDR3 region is CASIRDSSYNEQFF. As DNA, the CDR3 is TGTGCCAGCATCCGGGACAGCTCCTACAATGAGCAGTTCTTC.

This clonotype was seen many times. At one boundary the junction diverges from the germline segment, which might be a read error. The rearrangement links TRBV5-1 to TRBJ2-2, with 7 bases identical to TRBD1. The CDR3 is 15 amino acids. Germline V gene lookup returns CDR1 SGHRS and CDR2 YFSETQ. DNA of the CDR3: TGTGCCAGCAGCTTGGGTCCAGGGGGCACCGGGGAGCTGTTTTTT. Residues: CASSLGPGGTGELFF.

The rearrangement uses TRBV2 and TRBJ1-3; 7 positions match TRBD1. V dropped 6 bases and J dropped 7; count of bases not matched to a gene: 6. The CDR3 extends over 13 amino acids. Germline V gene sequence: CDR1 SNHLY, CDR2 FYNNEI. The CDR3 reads CASSRDSRNTIYF. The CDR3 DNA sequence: TGTGCCAGCAGCCGGGACAGTAGGAACACCATATATTTT.

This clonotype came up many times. In DNA form, the CDR3 reads TGTGCCAGCAGCTTAAGCGATCCGGAGACCCAGTACTTC. Protein sequence: CASSLSDPETQYF. The V call is TRBV7-9, the J call TRBJ2-5, with D hard to call. CDR1 and CDR2 (germline): SEHNR, FQNEAQ (reference sequence). V lost 2 bases and J lost 5, with 9 bases in between. The CDR3 loop spans 13 amino acids.

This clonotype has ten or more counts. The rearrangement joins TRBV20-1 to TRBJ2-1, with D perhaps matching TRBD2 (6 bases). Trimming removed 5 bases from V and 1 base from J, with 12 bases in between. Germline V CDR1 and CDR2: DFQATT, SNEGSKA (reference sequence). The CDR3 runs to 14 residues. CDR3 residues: CSAATSWSYNEQFF. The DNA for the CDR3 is TGCAGTGCTGCGACTAGTTGGTCCTACAATGAGCAGTTCTTC.

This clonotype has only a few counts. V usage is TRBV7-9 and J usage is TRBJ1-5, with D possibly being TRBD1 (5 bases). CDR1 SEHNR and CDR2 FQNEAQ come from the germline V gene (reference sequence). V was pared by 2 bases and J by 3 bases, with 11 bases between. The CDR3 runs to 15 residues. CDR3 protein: CASSLFGGTNQPQHF. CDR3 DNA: TGTGCCAGCAGCTTATTTGGGGGGACCAATCAGCCCCAGCATTTT.